These 9 T cell receptor beta chains were sequenced from one sample in a study of blood T cell repertoires in COVID-19. The assay was immunoSEQ multiplex PCR, and TCRdb's table has in-frame clones only and misses some. The table lists about 74,000 clones, approximately 84% of them singletons. The sample was peripheral blood. The source of these receptors is a man aged 65 to 79 with acute or convalescent COVID-19.

This clone has a handful of counts. This chain joins TRBV7-2 and TRBJ2-7; TRBD2 matches 11 bases. The trim removed 6 bases at V and 2 bases at J, leaving 6 bases unmatched. This CDR3 region has 15 residues. Germline-derived CDR1 and CDR2 are SGHTA and FQGNSA. The CDR3 nucleotides read TGTGCCAGCAGTTATGGGACTAGCGGAGCCTACGAGCAGTACTTC. It codes for CASSYGTSGAYEQYF.

The chain couples TRBV15 to TRBJ2-2; the match to TRBD2 covers 15 bases. The CDR3 has 17 amino acids. Germline lookup yields CDR1 LNHNV and CDR2 YYDKDF (reference sequence). The trim removed 6 bases at V and 4 bases at J, leaving 6 bases unmatched. The CDR3 sequence is CATSTGLAGGGTGELFF. CDR3 DNA sequence: TGTGCCACCAGTACGGGACTAGCGGGAGGTGGCACCGGGGAGCTGTTTTTT.

This chain links TRBV9 with TRBJ1-2; the D is unclear. Germline V CDR1 and CDR2: SGDLS, YYNGEE. V was clipped by 3 bases and J by 5 bases, with 17 bases between them. The CDR3 has 15 amino acids. The CDR3 protein is CASSADFTDEYGYTF. The CDR3 nucleotides are TGTGCCAGCAGCGCGGACTTCACCGACGAGTATGGCTACACCTTC.

V is TRBV11-1 and J is TRBJ1-4; D ambiguous. With 5 bases removed from V and 4 bases from J, the gap between germline ends came to 8 bases. In germline, CDR1 is SGHAT, CDR2 FQDESV (reference sequence). The CDR3 loop spans 13 amino acids. CDR3 sequence reads: CASSRTHNEKLFF. The DNA for the CDR3 is TGTGCCAGCAGCCGGACTCATAATGAAAAACTGTTTTTT. Variable domain in full (rest from reference TRBV11-1 and TRBJ1-4): EAEVAQSPRYKITEKSQAVAFWCDPISGHATLYWYRQILGQGPELLVQFQDESVVDDSQLPKDRFSAERLKGVDSTLKIQPAELGDSAMYLCASSRTHNEKLFFGSGTQLSVL.

This clone appeared a few times. The chain joins TRBV7-9 to TRBJ1-1; no clear D. The CDR3 is made up of 11 amino acids. Germline CDR1 and CDR2: SEHNR and FQNEAQ (reference sequence). With 7 bases removed from V and 4 bases from J, the gap between germline ends came to 7 bases. CDR3 bases: TGTGCCAGCACCCGGGGCACTGAAGCTTTCTTT. Translated, it gives CASTRGTEAFF.

The rearrangement joins TRBV5-1 to TRBJ2-3; D is possibly TRBD2 (6 bases). The germline CDR1 and CDR2 sequences are SGHRS and YFSETQ. CDR3 length equals 15 residues. V gave up 4 bases and J gave up 5 bases, with 17 bases separating them. The CDR3 here is CASSERGTGGDTQYF. The CDR3 coding sequence is TGCGCCAGCAGCGAGAGAGGGACTGGCGGAGATACGCAGTATTTT.

The rearrangement joins TRBV5-6 to TRBJ2-7; D may be TRBD1 (6 bases). The germline V gene encodes CDR1 SGHDT and CDR2 YYEEEE. The CDR3 contains 12 residues. V lost 4 bases to trimming and J lost 4 bases, with 9 bases between them. The CDR3 loop reads CASSRQVYEQYF. The DNA of the CDR3 is TGTGCCAGCAGCCGACAGGTTTACGAGCAGTACTTC.

This chain joins TRBV19 and TRBJ2-7; 7 bases agree with TRBD1. Trimming removed 6 bases from V and 0 bases from J; junction bases left unmatched: 5. Per germline, CDR1 LNHDA and CDR2 SQIVND (reference sequence). The CDR3 extends over 14 amino acids. The CDR3 reads CASRQTGSSYEQYF. CDR3 in DNA: TGTGCCAGTAGGCAGACAGGGAGCTCCTACGAGCAGTACTTC.

CDR3 sequence (DNA): TGTGCCATCGAGGCAGAGAACACCGGGGAGCTGTTTTTT. It is translated as CAIEAENTGELFF. The chain links TRBV10-3 to TRBJ2-2; the D is unclear. V lost 8 bases and J 1 base, leaving 8 bases between the germline ends. This CDR3 spans 13 amino acids. Germline V lookup: CDR1 ENHRY, CDR2 SYGVKD.